The TCR beta chain described here comes from a study of cytomegalovirus exposure and HLA in healthy donors. PCR used 60 Vbeta primers and 13 Jbeta primers. Sequencing was performed with immunoSEQ multiplex PCR; in TCRdb, only in-frame clones are kept and a portion is missing. The table includes about 120,000 clones, 50% to 70% detected once. Germline-derived CDR1 and CDR2 are LNHDA and SQIVND (reference sequence). Trimming removed 5 bases from V and 2 bases from J; junction bases left unmatched: 7. The CDR3 is 15 amino acids. Material for sequencing was PBMCs. V gene TRBV19 combines with J gene TRBJ1-2, with 8 bases aligning to TRBD1. The clonotype was recovered from a woman aged 40 to 50 in good health and CMV-seropositive. CDR3 sequence: CASSPWTGKNYGYTF. CDR3 sequence (DNA): TGTGCCAGTAGTCCCTGGACAGGGAAAAACTATGGCTACACCTTC. Looking up the rest from reference TRBV19 and TRBJ1-2 gives the full variable domain: DGGITQSPKYLFRKEGQNVTLSCEQNLNHDAMYWYRQDPGQGLRLIYYSQIVNDFQKGDIAEGYSVSREKKESFPLTVTSAQKNPTAFYLCASSPWTGKNYGYTFGSGTRLTVV.